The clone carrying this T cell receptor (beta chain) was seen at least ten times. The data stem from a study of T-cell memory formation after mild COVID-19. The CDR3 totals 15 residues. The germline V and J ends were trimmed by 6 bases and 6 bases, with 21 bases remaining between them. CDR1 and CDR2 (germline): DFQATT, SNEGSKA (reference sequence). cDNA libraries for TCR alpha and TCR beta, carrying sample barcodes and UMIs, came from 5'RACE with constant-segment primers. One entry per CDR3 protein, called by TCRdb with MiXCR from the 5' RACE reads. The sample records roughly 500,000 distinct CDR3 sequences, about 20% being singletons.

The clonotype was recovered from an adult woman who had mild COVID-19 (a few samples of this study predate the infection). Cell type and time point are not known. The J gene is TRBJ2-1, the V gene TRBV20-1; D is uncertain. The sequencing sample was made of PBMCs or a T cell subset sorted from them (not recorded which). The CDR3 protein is CSAPLGNSRLNEQFF. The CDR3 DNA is TGCAGTGCCCCGCTGGGGAATAGCCGGCTCAATGAGCAGTTCTTC.